This T cell receptor (beta chain) was captured in a study of T cells in Graves' hyperthyroidism and ophthalmopathy. Comments on this clonotype: Its antigen is undetermined.

RNA transcripts gave rise to amplified TCR beta CDR3 regions. The HTBI primer set drove a first-round RT-PCR of the TCR CDR3. TCRdb recomputed calls from the multiplex PCR reads with MiXCR, one row per CDR3 protein. The repertoire has 350,000 to 450,000 distinct CDR3 sequences, 11% to 15% of them found once; the top ten carry 25% to 30%. Study-level points and caveats: Most expanded thyroid clonotypes above 0.001 also appeared in blood. Ophthalmopathy prediction by the model preceded onset by a median about 6 months.

V lost 3 bases and J lost 3; bases outside the gene matches: 3. Germline values: CDR1 LNHDA, CDR2 SQIVND (reference sequence). The CDR3 is 15 residues long. Clinical symptoms, serum thyroxine and TRAb, thyroid ultrasound and orbital computed tomography together formed the diagnostic basis. The specimen was blood. The receptor was derived from a man aged 50-60 years with Graves' ophthalmopathy. This chain joins TRBV19 and TRBJ2-7; 12 nucleotides agree with TRBD1. The CDR3 loop is CASSMGQGAIYEQYF. Written as DNA, the CDR3 is TGTGCCAGTAGTATGGGACAGGGGGCAATCTACGAGCAGTACTTC.